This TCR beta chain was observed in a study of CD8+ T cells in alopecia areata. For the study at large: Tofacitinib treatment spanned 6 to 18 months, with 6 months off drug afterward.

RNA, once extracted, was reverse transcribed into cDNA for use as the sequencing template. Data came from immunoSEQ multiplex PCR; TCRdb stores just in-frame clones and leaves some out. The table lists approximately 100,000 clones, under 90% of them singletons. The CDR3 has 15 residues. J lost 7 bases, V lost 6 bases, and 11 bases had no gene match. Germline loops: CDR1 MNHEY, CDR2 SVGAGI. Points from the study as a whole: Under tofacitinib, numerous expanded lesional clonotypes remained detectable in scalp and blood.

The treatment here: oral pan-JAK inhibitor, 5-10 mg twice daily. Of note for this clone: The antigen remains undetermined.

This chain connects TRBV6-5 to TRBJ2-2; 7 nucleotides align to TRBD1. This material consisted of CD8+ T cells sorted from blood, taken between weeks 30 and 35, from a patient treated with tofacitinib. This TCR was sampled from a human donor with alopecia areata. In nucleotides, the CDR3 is TGTGCCAGCAGCCTCAGTGACAGGGTTGGCGGGGAGCTGTTTTTT. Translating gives CASSLSDRVGGELFF.